Listed below are T cell receptor beta chains from one sample, sequenced in a study of blood T cell repertoires in COVID-19. Libraries were prepared by immunoSEQ multiplex PCR; TCRdb keeps only in-frame clonotypes and omits some of them. The table lists roughly 80,000 clones, about 86% of them singletons. Material for sequencing was peripheral blood. The receptors originated from a woman aged 80 or over with acute or convalescent COVID-19. CDR3s include the opening cysteine and the closing phenylalanine or tryptophan. Each record gives: clone size, D gene, J gene, V gene, CDR3 protein, CDR3 DNA. The D gene is left open where the match is weak. Only part of the rows carry a size: once, few, many, or a class if the clone is expanded.

clone size: -; D gene: TRBD2; J gene: TRBJ2-3; V gene: TRBV11-3; CDR3 protein: CASSLSPSGRAGTQYF; CDR3 DNA: TGTGCCAGCAGCTTAAGTCCTAGCGGGAGGGCCGGTACGCAGTATTTT
clone size: -; D gene: -; J gene: TRBJ1-1; V gene: TRBV25-1; CDR3 protein: CASNDWNTEAFF; CDR3 DNA: TGTGCCAGCAACGACTGGAACACTGAAGCTTTCTTT
clone size: -; D gene: TRBD2; J gene: TRBJ2-5; V gene: TRBV6-5; CDR3 protein: CASTQLAGGPQTQYF; CDR3 DNA: TGTGCCAGCACCCAACTAGCGGGGGGGCCGCAGACCCAGTACTTC
clone size: few; D gene: TRBD1; J gene: TRBJ2-7; V gene: TRBV11-2; CDR3 protein: CASSLDRGNEQYF; CDR3 DNA: TGTGCCAGCAGCTTGGACAGGGGGAACGAGCAGTACTTC
clone size: -; D gene: TRBD2; J gene: TRBJ2-1; V gene: TRBV7-3; CDR3 protein: CAGVAGDEQFF; CDR3 DNA: TGTGCCGGCGTAGCGGGAGATGAGCAGTTCTTC
clone size: -; D gene: TRBD1; J gene: TRBJ2-7; V gene: TRBV11-2; CDR3 protein: CASSRRRTGESYEQYF; CDR3 DNA: TGTGCCAGCAGTAGACGGAGGACAGGGGAATCCTACGAGCAGTACTTC
clone size: few; D gene: TRBD2; J gene: TRBJ2-1; V gene: TRBV6-5; CDR3 protein: CASSSLIGGKNEQFF; CDR3 DNA: TGTGCCAGCAGTTCCCTCATCGGGGGGAAGAATGAGCAGTTCTTC
clone size: -; D gene: -; J gene: TRBJ1-1; V gene: TRBV4-2; CDR3 protein: CASSQPSSPENTEAFF; CDR3 DNA: TGTGCCAGCAGCCAGCCCTCCTCCCCAGAGAACACTGAAGCTTTCTTT
clone size: -; D gene: TRBD2; J gene: TRBJ2-2; V gene: TRBV13; CDR3 protein: CASSPLASGGNTGELFF; CDR3 DNA: TGTGCCAGCAGCCCCCTCGCTAGCGGGGGTAACACCGGGGAGCTGTTTTTT
clone size: -; D gene: TRBD1; J gene: TRBJ2-1; V gene: TRBV24-1; CDR3 protein: CATSDPWTGSNEQFF; CDR3 DNA: TGTGCCACCAGTGACCCCTGGACAGGGTCCAATGAGCAGTTCTTC
clone size: -; D gene: TRBD2; J gene: TRBJ2-7; V gene: TRBV3-1/TRBV3-2; CDR3 protein: CASSQSSQTSGRYEQYF; CDR3 DNA: TGTGCCAGCAGCCAATCATCCCAAACTAGCGGGAGATACGAGCAGTACTTC
clone size: -; D gene: TRBD1; J gene: TRBJ2-7; V gene: TRBV3-1/TRBV3-2; CDR3 protein: CASSQAQGYSYEQYF; CDR3 DNA: TGTGCCAGCAGCCAAGCACAGGGGTACTCCTACGAGCAGTACTTC
clone size: -; D gene: -; J gene: TRBJ1-3; V gene: TRBV2; CDR3 protein: CASSVQGLSGNTIYF; CDR3 DNA: TGTGCCAGCAGTGTTCAGGGACTCTCTGGAAACACCATATATTTT
clone size: -; D gene: -; J gene: TRBJ1-4; V gene: TRBV27; CDR3 protein: CASRRGNEKLFF; CDR3 DNA: TGTGCCAGCCGGAGAGGGAATGAAAAACTGTTTTTT
clone size: -; D gene: -; J gene: TRBJ2-1; V gene: TRBV27; CDR3 protein: CASSFERFYNEQFF; CDR3 DNA: TGTGCCAGCAGTTTTGAGCGATTTTACAATGAGCAGTTCTTC
clone size: -; D gene: TRBD2; J gene: TRBJ2-3; V gene: TRBV5-4; CDR3 protein: CASSLRTSGRSNTQYF; CDR3 DNA: TGTGCCAGCAGCTTGAGGACTAGCGGGAGATCAAATACGCAGTATTTT
clone size: -; D gene: -; J gene: TRBJ1-3; V gene: TRBV18; CDR3 protein: CASSPPATSSGNTIYF; CDR3 DNA: TGTGCCAGCTCACCCCCCGCCACAAGCTCTGGAAACACCATATATTTT
clone size: -; D gene: -; J gene: TRBJ2-7; V gene: TRBV5-1; CDR3 protein: CASSLEGSGSSYEQYF; CDR3 DNA: TGCGCCAGCAGCTTGGAAGGTAGCGGAAGCTCCTACGAGCAGTACTTC
clone size: -; D gene: -; J gene: TRBJ1-6; V gene: TRBV7-9; CDR3 protein: CASSPPLSVNSPLHF; CDR3 DNA: TGTGCCAGCAGCCCTCCTCTCAGCGTTAATTCACCCCTCCACTTT
clone size: -; D gene: -; J gene: TRBJ2-5; V gene: TRBV18; CDR3 protein: CASSPPSEETQYF; CDR3 DNA: TGTGCCAGCTCACCACCGAGCGAGGAGACCCAGTACTTC
clone size: -; D gene: -; J gene: TRBJ1-1; V gene: TRBV13; CDR3 protein: CASSADSRQAFF; CDR3 DNA: TGTGCCAGCAGCGCCGACTCACGACAGGCTTTCTTT
clone size: -; D gene: TRBD2; J gene: TRBJ2-3; V gene: TRBV18; CDR3 protein: CASSLRHASGRTDTQYF; CDR3 DNA: TGTGCCAGCTCACTACGTCATGCCAGCGGGAGGACAGATACGCAGTATTTT
clone size: -; D gene: -; J gene: TRBJ1-1; V gene: TRBV7-7; CDR3 protein: CASSLGQNTEAFF; CDR3 DNA: TGTGCTAGCAGCTTAGGACAGAACACTGAAGCTTTCTTT
clone size: once; D gene: TRBD1; J gene: TRBJ1-5; V gene: TRBV18; CDR3 protein: CASSTGTGWNQPQHF; CDR3 DNA: TGTGCCAGCTCAACCGGGACAGGGTGGAATCAGCCCCAGCATTTT
clone size: -; D gene: -; J gene: TRBJ1-2; V gene: TRBV19; CDR3 protein: CASSIGARPGYTF; CDR3 DNA: TGTGCCAGTAGTATAGGAGCGAGGCCCGGCTACACCTTC
clone size: -; D gene: -; J gene: TRBJ1-4; V gene: TRBV5-1; CDR3 protein: CASSLVAGKATNEKLFF; CDR3 DNA: TGCGCCAGCAGCTTGGTGGCAGGGAAAGCAACTAATGAAAAACTGTTTTTT
clone size: -; D gene: TRBD1; J gene: TRBJ1-6; V gene: TRBV2; CDR3 protein: CASSQDRELSPLHF; CDR3 DNA: TGTGCCAGCAGTCAGGACAGGGAGCTTTCACCCCTCCACTTT
clone size: -; D gene: TRBD2; J gene: TRBJ2-1; V gene: TRBV20-1; CDR3 protein: CSASPIAGANNEQFF; CDR3 DNA: TGCAGTGCTAGTCCCATAGCGGGGGCCAACAATGAGCAGTTCTTC
clone size: -; D gene: -; J gene: TRBJ2-3; V gene: TRBV7-2; CDR3 protein: CASSSAGDTQYF; CDR3 DNA: TGTGCCAGCAGCTCCGCGGGGGATACGCAGTATTTT
clone size: -; D gene: -; J gene: TRBJ2-3; V gene: TRBV7-3; CDR3 protein: CASSRGTRMSTDTQYF; CDR3 DNA: TGTGCCAGCAGCCGGGGGACCCGAATGAGCACAGATACGCAGTATTTT
clone size: -; D gene: -; J gene: TRBJ2-6; V gene: TRBV9; CDR3 protein: CASTPSSGANVLTF; CDR3 DNA: TGTGCCAGCACCCCGTCTTCTGGGGCCAACGTCCTGACTTTC
clone size: -; D gene: TRBD2; J gene: TRBJ2-1; V gene: TRBV29-1; CDR3 protein: CSVGRLAGIYNEQFF; CDR3 DNA: TGCAGCGTTGGACGACTAGCGGGAATATACAATGAGCAGTTCTTC
clone size: once; D gene: TRBD2; J gene: TRBJ2-3; V gene: TRBV7-6; CDR3 protein: CASSSTSGGAVDTQYF; CDR3 DNA: TGTGCCAGCAGCAGTACTAGCGGGGGGGCAGTAGATACGCAGTATTTT
clone size: -; D gene: TRBD1; J gene: TRBJ1-4; V gene: TRBV5-6; CDR3 protein: CASSLGTVPEKLFF; CDR3 DNA: TGTGCCAGCAGCCTGGGGACAGTACCTGAAAAACTGTTTTTT
clone size: -; D gene: TRBD2; J gene: TRBJ2-3; V gene: TRBV9; CDR3 protein: CASSGGGTSRSTDTQYF; CDR3 DNA: TGTGCCAGCAGCGGGGGGGGGACTAGCCGCTCCACAGATACGCAGTATTTT
clone size: -; D gene: TRBD2; J gene: TRBJ2-1; V gene: TRBV7-2; CDR3 protein: CASSASGKGYNEQFF; CDR3 DNA: TGTGCCAGCAGCGCGAGCGGGAAAGGGTACAATGAGCAGTTCTTC